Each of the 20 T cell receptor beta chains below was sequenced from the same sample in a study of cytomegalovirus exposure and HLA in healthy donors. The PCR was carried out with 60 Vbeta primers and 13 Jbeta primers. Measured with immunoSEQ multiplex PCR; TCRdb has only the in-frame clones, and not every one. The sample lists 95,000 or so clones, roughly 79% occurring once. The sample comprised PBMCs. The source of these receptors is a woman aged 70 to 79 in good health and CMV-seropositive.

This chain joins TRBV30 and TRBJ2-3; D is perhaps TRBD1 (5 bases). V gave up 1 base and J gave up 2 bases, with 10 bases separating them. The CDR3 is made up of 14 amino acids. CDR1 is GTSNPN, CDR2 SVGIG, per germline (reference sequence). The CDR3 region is CAWSEGSLTDTQYF. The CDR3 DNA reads TGTGCCTGGAGTGAGGGGTCACTCACAGATACGCAGTATTTT.

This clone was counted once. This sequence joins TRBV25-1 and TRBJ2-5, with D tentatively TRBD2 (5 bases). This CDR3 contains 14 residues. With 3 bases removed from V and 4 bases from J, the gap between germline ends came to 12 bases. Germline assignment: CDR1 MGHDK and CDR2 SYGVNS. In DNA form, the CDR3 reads TGTGCCAGCAGTGACCGTCTAGCAGGAGAGACCCAGTACTTC. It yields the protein CASSDRLAGETQYF.

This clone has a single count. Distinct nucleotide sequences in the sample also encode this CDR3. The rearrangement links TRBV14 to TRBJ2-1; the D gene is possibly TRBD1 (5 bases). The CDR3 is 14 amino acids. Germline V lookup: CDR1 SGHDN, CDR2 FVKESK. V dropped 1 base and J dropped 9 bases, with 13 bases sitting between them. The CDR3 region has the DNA TGTGCCAGCAGCCAAGCTTTAGGGGTTGGTGAGCAGTTCTTC. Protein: CASSQALGVGEQFF.

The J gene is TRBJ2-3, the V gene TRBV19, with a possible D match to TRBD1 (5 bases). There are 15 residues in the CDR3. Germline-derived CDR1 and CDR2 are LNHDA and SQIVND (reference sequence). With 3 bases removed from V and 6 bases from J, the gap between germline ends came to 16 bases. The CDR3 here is CASSMDRLPGDTQYF. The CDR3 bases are TGTGCCAGTAGTATGGATCGACTTCCAGGGGATACGCAGTATTTT. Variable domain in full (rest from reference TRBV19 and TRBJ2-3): DGGITQSPKYLFRKEGQNVTLSCEQNLNHDAMYWYRQDPGQGLRLIYYSQIVNDFQKGDIAEGYSVSREKKESFPLTVTSAQKNPTAFYLCASSMDRLPGDTQYFGPGTRLTVL.

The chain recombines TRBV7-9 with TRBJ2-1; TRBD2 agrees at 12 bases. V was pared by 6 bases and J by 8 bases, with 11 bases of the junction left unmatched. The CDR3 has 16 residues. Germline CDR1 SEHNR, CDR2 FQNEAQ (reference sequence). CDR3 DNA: TGTGCCAGCAGTCACCGGCGGGCTAGCGGGAGGGATGAGCAGTTCTTC. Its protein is CASSHRRASGRDEQFF.

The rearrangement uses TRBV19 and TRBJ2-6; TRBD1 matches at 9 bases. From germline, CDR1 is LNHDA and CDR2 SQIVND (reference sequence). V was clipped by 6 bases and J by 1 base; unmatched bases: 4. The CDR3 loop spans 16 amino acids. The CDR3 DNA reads TGTGCCAGTAGCCGGGACAGGGAATCTGGGGCCAACGTCCTGACTTTC. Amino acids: CASSRDRESGANVLTF.

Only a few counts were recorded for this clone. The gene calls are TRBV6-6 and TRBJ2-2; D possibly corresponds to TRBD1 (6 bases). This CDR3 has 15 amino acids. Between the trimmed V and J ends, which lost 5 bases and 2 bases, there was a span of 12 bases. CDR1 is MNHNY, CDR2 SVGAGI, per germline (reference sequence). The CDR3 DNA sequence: TGTGCCAGCAGTCCCAGAGGGGGAAACACCGGGGAGCTGTTTTTT. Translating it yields CASSPRGGNTGELFF.

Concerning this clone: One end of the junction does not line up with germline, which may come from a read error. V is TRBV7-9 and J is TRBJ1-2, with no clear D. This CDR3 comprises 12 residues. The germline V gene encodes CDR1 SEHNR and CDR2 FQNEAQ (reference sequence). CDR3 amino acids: CSSSQINYGYTF. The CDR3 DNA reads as TGTTCCAGCTCCCAGATTAACTATGGCTACACCTTC.

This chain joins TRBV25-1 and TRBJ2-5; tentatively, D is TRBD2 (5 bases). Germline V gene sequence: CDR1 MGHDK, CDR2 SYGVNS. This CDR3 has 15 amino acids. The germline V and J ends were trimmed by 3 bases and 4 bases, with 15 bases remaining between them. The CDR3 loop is CASSESGETRETQYF. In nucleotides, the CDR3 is TGTGCCAGCAGTGAGAGCGGAGAGACCCGAGAGACCCAGTACTTC.

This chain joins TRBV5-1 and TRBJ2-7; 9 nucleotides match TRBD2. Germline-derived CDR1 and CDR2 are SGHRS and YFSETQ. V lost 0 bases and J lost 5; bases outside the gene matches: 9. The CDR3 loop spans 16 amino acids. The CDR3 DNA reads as TGCGCCAGCAGCTTGGCCCAAGGCGGGAGGGCCGACGAGCAGTACTTC. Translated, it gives CASSLAQGGRADEQYF.

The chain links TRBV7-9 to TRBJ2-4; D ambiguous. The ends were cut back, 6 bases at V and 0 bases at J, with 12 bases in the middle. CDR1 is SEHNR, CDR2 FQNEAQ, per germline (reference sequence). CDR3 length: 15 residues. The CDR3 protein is CASSSSAKAKNIQYF. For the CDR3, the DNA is TGTGCCAGCAGTTCTTCAGCGAAAGCCAAAAACATTCAGTACTTC.

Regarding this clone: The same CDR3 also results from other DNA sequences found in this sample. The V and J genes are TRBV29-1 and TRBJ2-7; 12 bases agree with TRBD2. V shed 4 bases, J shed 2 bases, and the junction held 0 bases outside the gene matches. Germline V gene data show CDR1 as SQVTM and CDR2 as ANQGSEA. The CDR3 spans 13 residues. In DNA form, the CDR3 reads TGCAGCGTTGGACTAGCGGGGGCCTACGAGCAGTACTTC. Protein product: CSVGLAGAYEQYF.

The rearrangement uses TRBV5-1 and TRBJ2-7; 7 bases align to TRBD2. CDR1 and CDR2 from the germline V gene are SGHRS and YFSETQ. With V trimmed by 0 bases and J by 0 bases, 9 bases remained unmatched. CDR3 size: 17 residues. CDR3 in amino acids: CASSLARGAGTSYEQYF. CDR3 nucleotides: TGCGCCAGCAGCTTGGCACGGGGAGCGGGAACCTCCTACGAGCAGTACTTC.

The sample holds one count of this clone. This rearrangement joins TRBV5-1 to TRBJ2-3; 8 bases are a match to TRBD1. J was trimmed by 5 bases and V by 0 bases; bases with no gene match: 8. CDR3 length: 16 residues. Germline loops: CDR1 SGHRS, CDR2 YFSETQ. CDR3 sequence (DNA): TGCGCCAGCAGCTTGGTCGCAGGGGGCTTCGGAGATACGCAGTATTTT. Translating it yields CASSLVAGGFGDTQYF. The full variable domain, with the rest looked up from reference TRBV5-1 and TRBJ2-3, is KAGVTQTPRYLIKTRGQQVTLSCSPISGHRSVSWYQQTPGQGLQFLFEYFSETQRNKGNFPGRFSGRQFSNSRSEMNVSTLELGDSALYLCASSLVAGGFGDTQYFGPGTRLTVL.

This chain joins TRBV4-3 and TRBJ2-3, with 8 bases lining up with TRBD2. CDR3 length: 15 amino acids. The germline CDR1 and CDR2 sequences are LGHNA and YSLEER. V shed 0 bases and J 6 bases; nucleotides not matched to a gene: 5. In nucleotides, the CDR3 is TGCGCCAGCAGCCAAGATGCCGGGAGGGGGGATACGCAGTATTTT. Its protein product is CASSQDAGRGDTQYF.

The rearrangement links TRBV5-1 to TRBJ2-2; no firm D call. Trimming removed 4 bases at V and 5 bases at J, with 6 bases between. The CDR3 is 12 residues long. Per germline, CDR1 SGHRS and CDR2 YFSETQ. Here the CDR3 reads CASSSVTGELFF. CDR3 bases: TGCGCCAGCAGCAGCGTAACCGGGGAGCTGTTTTTT.

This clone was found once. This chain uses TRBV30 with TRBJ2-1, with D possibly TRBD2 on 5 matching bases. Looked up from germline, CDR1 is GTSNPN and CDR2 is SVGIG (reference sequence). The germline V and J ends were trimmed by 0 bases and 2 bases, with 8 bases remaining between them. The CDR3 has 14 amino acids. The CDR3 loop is CAWSVRTAYNEQFF. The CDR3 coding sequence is TGTGCCTGGAGTGTAAGGACTGCCTACAATGAGCAGTTCTTC.

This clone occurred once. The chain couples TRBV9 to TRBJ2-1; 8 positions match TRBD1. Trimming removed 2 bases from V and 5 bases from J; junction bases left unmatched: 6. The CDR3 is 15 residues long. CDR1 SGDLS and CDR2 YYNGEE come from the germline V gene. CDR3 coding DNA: TGTGCCAGCAGCGTTACCGGGACAGGTAACAATGAGCAGTTCTTC. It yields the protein CASSVTGTGNNEQFF.

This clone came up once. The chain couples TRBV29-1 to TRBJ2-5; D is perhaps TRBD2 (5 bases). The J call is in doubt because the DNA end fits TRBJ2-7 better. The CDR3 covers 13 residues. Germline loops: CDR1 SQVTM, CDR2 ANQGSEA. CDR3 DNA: TGCAGCGTCTCAGAGGGTTTACCCTACGAGCAGTACTTC. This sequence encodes CSVSEGLPYEQYF.

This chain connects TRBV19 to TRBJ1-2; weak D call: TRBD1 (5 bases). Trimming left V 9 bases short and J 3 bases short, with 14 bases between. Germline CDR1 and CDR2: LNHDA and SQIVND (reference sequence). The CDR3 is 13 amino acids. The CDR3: CASRQLMDYGYTF. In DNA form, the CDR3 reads TGTGCCAGCAGACAGTTAATGGACTATGGCTACACCTTC.